Listed below are T cell receptor beta chains from one sample, sequenced in a study of shared clonotypes between healthy human individuals. Using immunoSEQ multiplex PCR, the repertoire was profiled, and TCRdb retains in-frame clones only, with some absent. The sample records around 450,000 clones, roughly 80% being singletons. Specimen: PBMCs. Source of these receptors: a woman aged 40 to 49 in good health. Some clones in this sample may be carry-over from other donors' samples. Both conserved end residues are part of each CDR3. D genes are given only for firm matches. Some rows have no size entry. The others give once, few or many, or a class for an expanded clone.

D gene,J gene,V gene,clone size,CDR3 length,CDR3 DNA,CDR3 protein
.,TRBJ2-1,TRBV10-3,.,17,TGTGCCATCACAGGGAAGGTTCGAGGGAGCTCCTACAATGAGCAGTTCTTC,CAITGKVRGSSYNEQFF
.,TRBJ2-2,TRBV30,.,13,TGTGCCTGGAGTGTACTACGGGCCGGGGAGCTGTTTTTT,CAWSVLRAGELFF
TRBD1,TRBJ2-7,TRBV5-6,.,16,TGTGCCAGCAGCCGTTTGGGCTTCGACAGGGAATACGAGCAGTACTTC,CASSRLGFDREYEQYF
.,TRBJ1-1,TRBV29-1,.,12,TGCAGCGCTGGTGGGGTTGTCACTGAAGCTTTCTTT,CSAGGVVTEAFF
.,TRBJ1-2,TRBV7-2,.,12,TGTTCCAGCAGCTTCGACAGCTATGGCTACACCTTC,CSSSFDSYGYTF
TRBD1,TRBJ1-2,TRBV28,.,15,TGTGCCAGCAGTGAACAGGGGAGGGAATACTATGGCTACACCTTC,CASSEQGREYYGYTF
.,TRBJ2-1,TRBV5-1,.,13,TGCGCCAGCAGCTTGATGGGGGCAGGTGAGCAGTTCTTC,CASSLMGAGEQFF
.,TRBJ2-3,TRBV28,.,13,TGTGCCAGCAGTTTCGGGACAAGAGATACGCAGTATTTT,CASSFGTRDTQYF
TRBD2,TRBJ2-1,TRBV14,.,14,TGTGCCAGCAGCCTAGCGGGGTCCTACAATGAGCAGTTCTTC,CASSLAGSYNEQFF
TRBD1,TRBJ1-5,TRBV27,.,19,TGTGCCAGCAGGGCAGTCGGCAGGGGGATTGAGTCTAGCAATCAGCCCCAGCATTTT,CASRAVGRGIESSNQPQHF
.,TRBJ2-5,TRBV29-1,.,13,TGCAGCGTAGTACTACCGGGACGAGAGGCCCAGTACTTC,CSVVLPGREAQYF
.,TRBJ2-1,TRBV7-3,.,13,TGTGCCAGCAGCTTAAGCGGCAACAATGAGCAGTTCTTC,CASSLSGNNEQFF
TRBD1,TRBJ1-2,TRBV7-9,.,14,TGTGCCAGCAGCTCTCCGGGACAGGGATTCGGCTACACCTTC,CASSSPGQGFGYTF
.,TRBJ1-5,TRBV7-2,.,15,TGTGCCAGCAGCCTCGGACAGTCCTTTCGGCAGCCCCAGCATTTT,CASSLGQSFRQPQHF
TRBD2,TRBJ2-5,TRBV19,.,15,TGTGCCAGTAGTGGGTCAGCGGGAGGCCAAGAGACCCAGTACTTC,CASSGSAGGQETQYF
.,TRBJ1-1,TRBV28,.,16,TGTGCCAGCAGTTTCGGGCGGGGACACATGAACACTGAAGCTTTCTTT,CASSFGRGHMNTEAFF
.,TRBJ2-3,TRBV7-9,.,13,TGTGCCAGCAGCCCAGGGGTCACAGATACGCAGTATTTT,CASSPGVTDTQYF
TRBD1,TRBJ1-2,TRBV7-2,.,14,TGTGCCAGCAGCTCGGACAGGGGGCGCGGAGGCTACACCTTC,CASSSDRGRGGYTF
.,TRBJ2-6,TRBV4-3,.,15,TGCGCCAGCAGCCAAGACCCCTCTGGGGCCAACGTCCTGACTTTC,CASSQDPSGANVLTF
.,TRBJ2-1,TRBV6-6,.,10,TGTGCCAGCAGAGACAATGAGCAGTTCTTC,CASRDNEQFF
.,TRBJ2-2,TRBV7-3,.,15,TGTGCCAGCAGCCGCGGCACTGGGGTCGCCGGGGAGCTGTTTTTT,CASSRGTGVAGELFF
.,TRBJ2-3,TRBV5-6,.,16,TGTGCCAGCAGCTTGGACGATAGCCAGGCCGGTTTTACGCAGTATTTT,CASSLDDSQAGFTQYF
.,TRBJ2-2,TRBV9,.,17,TGTGCCAGCAGCGTAGGTGGATCGAAATGGAACACCGGGGAGCTGTTTTTT,CASSVGGSKWNTGELFF
.,TRBJ1-2,TRBV6-5,.,12,TGTGCCAGCAGGACATCTAACTATGGCTACACCTTC,CASRTSNYGYTF
TRBD2,TRBJ2-1,TRBV5-1,.,16,TGCGCCAGCAGCGGAACTACTAGCGGAGATTACAATGAGCAGTTCTTC,CASSGTTSGDYNEQFF
.,TRBJ2-7,TRBV21-1,.,14,TGTGCCAGCAGCAGCGAGATACAGGGTAACGAGCAGTACTTC,CASSSEIQGNEQYF
.,TRBJ2-2,TRBV11-2,.,14,TGTGCCAGCAGCTTAGCGGTGAACACCGGGGAGCTGTTTTTT,CASSLAVNTGELFF
TRBD1,TRBJ1-2,TRBV6-5,few,14,TGTGCCAGCAGTTGGGGACAGGGATCAGGAGGCTACACCTTC,CASSWGQGSGGYTF
.,TRBJ2-3,TRBV4-2,.,12,TGTGCCAGCAGCCAAGCTTTAGATACGCAGTATTTT,CASSQALDTQYF
.,TRBJ2-6,TRBV5-5,.,15,TGTGCCAGCAGCTCCCGGGCGTCCGGGGCCAACGTCCTGACTTTC,CASSSRASGANVLTF
TRBD1,TRBJ1-1,TRBV6-1,few,12,TGTGCCAGCCGACAGGGGAGCGCTGAAGCTTTCTTT,CASRQGSAEAFF
.,TRBJ1-3,TRBV5-1,many,16,TGCGCCAGCAGCTTGGACAGTCTGAGCTCTGGAAACACCATATATTTT,CASSLDSLSSGNTIYF
.,TRBJ2-7,TRBV18,.,12,TGTGCCAGCTCACCTACTACTCCCGAGCAGTACTTC,CASSPTTPEQYF
TRBD1,TRBJ2-7,TRBV5-6,.,11,TGTGCCAGCAGCTTATTGGGACAGGCTGCGTTC,CASSLLGQAAF
.,TRBJ2-5,TRBV15,.,18,TGTGCCACCAGCAGAGATCTGGGGGGGCTGGGGGTCCAAGAGACCCAGTACTTC,CATSRDLGGLGVQETQYF
.,TRBJ2-3,TRBV11-2,.,14,TGTGCCAGCAGCACACCTAGCAAGACAGATACGCAGTATTTT,CASSTPSKTDTQYF
.,TRBJ2-5,TRBV19,.,12,TGTGCCACTGGACCCCAGGCAGAGACCCAGTACTTC,CATGPQAETQYF
.,TRBJ2-1,TRBV9,few,13,TGTGCCAGCAGGGCTGAAGGGGACAATGAGCAGTTCTTC,CASRAEGDNEQFF
TRBD2,TRBJ2-5,TRBV7-6,.,14,TGTGCCAGCAGCTCCCAGCGGGGGGGAGGGACCCAGTACTTC,CASSSQRGGGTQYF
TRBD1,TRBJ1-1,TRBV7-2,.,18,TGTGCCAGCAGCCTCCGGCTTCTCGACAGGGGCGATAACACTGAAGCTTTCTTT,CASSLRLLDRGDNTEAFF
.,TRBJ1-1,TRBV7-9,.,15,TGTGCCAGCAGCTCGCGAGGGGCAGGGGAGGAGGAAGCTTTCTTT,CASSSRGAGEEEAFF
.,TRBJ1-2,TRBV5-5,.,15,TGTGCCAGCAGCCCGGCCGTCAGGGGTGGCTATGGCTACACCTTC,CASSPAVRGGYGYTF
.,TRBJ1-4,TRBV9,.,14,TGTGCCAGCAGCCCTGTGGGACCTAATGAAAAACTGTTTTTT,CASSPVGPNEKLFF